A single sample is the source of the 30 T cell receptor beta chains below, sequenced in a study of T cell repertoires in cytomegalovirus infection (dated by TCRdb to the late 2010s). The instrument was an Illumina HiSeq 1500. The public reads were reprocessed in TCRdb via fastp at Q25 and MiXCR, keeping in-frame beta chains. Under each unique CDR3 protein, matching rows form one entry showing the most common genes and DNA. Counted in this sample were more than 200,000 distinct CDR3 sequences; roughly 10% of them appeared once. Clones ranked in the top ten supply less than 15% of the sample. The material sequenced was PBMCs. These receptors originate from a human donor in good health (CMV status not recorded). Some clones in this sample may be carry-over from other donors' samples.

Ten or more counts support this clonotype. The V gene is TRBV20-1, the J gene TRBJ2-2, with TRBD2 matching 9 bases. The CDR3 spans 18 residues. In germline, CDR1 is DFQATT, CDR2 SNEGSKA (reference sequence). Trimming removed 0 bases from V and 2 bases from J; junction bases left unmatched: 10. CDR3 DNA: TGCAGTGCTAGAGATCTAGGGGCTAGCGGGACTAACACCGGGGAGCTGTTTTTT. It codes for CSARDLGASGTNTGELFF.

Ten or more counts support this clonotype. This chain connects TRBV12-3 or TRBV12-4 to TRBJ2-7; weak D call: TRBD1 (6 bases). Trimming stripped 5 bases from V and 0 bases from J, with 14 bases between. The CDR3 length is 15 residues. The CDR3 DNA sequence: TGTGCCAGCAGTCCCGAGGGGGTAAGCTCCTACGAGCAGTACTTC. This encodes CASSPEGVSSYEQYF.

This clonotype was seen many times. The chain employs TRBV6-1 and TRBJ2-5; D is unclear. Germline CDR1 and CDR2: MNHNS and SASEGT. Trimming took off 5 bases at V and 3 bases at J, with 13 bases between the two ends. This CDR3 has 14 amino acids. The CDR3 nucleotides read TGTGCCAGCAGTTACTCAGGCCTAAAAGAGACCCAGTACTTC. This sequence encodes CASSYSGLKETQYF.

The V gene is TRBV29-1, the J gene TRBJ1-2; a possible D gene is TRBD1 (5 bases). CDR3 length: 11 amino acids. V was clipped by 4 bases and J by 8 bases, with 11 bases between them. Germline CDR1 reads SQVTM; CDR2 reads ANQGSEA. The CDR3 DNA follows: TGCAGCGTTGGGGGGATTGAAGGCTACACCTTC. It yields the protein CSVGGIEGYTF.

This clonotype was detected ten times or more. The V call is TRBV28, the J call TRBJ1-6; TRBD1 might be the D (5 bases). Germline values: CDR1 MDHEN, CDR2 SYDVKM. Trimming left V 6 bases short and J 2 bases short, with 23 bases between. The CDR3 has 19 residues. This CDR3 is CASRPFYGRGGTYNSPLHF. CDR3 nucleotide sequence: TGTGCCAGCAGGCCTTTCTACGGGCGGGGCGGAACCTATAATTCACCCCTCCACTTT.

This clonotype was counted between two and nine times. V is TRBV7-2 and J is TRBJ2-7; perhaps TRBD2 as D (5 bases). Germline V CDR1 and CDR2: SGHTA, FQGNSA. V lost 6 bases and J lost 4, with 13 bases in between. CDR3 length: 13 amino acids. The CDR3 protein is CASRVEGPYEQYF. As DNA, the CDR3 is TGTGCCAGCAGGGTTGAGGGCCCGTACGAGCAGTACTTC.

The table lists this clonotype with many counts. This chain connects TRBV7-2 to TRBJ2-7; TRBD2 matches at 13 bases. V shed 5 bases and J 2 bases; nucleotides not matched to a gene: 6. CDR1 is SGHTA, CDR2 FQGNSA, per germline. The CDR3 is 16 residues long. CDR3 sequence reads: CASSRTSGGAPYEQYF. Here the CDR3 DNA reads TGTGCCAGCAGCCGCACTAGCGGGGGGGCCCCCTACGAGCAGTACTTC.

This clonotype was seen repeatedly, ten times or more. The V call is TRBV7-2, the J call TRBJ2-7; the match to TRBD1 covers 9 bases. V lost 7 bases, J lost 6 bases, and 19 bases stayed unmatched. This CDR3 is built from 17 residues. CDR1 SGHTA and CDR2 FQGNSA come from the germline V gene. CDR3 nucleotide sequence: TGTGCCAGCAACCTAAGGCCGGGGACAGGGAAAGGGGCCGAGCAGTACTTC. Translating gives CASNLRPGTGKGAEQYF.

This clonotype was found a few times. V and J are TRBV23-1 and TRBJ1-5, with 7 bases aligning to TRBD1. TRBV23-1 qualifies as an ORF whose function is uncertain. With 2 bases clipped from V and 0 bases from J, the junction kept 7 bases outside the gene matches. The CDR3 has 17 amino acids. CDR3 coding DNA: TGCGCCAGCAGTCAAAGGGACAGCTTTTATAGCAATCAGCCCCAGCATTTT. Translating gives CASSQRDSFYSNQPQHF.

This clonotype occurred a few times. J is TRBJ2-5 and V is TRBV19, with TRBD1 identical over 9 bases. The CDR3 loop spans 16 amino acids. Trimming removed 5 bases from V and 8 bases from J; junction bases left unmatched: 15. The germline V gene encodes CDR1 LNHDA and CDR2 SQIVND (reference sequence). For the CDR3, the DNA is TGTGCCAGTAGTCCAGTAGGGACAGGGCCTTACTCAACCCAGTACTTC. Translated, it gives CASSPVGTGPYSTQYF.

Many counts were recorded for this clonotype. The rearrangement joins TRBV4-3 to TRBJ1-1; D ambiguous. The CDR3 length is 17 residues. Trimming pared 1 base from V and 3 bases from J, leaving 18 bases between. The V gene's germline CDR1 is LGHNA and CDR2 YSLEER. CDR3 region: CASSQGVGGRSYTEAFF. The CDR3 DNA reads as TGCGCCAGCAGCCAAGGTGTTGGAGGGCGATCGTACACTGAAGCTTTCTTT.

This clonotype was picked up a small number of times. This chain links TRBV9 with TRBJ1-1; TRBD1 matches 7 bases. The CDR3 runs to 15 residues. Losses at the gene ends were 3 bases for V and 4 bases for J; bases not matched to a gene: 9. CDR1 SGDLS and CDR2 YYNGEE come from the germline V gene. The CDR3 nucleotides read TGTGCCAGCAGCGGGACCGTGACAGGGTTCACTGAAGCTTTCTTT. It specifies CASSGTVTGFTEAFF. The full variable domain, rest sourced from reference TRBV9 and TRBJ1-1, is DSGVTQTPKHLITATGQRVTLRCSPRSGDLSVYWYQQSLDQGLQFLIQYYNGEERAKGNILERFSAQQFPDLHSELNLSSLELGDSALYFCASSGTVTGFTEAFFGQGTRLTVV.

As DNA, the CDR3 is TGTGCCAGCAGCGTAGTGGGAGGGCCCTCCGGGGAGCTGTTTTTT. This sequence encodes CASSVVGGPSGELFF. The chain employs TRBV9 and TRBJ2-2; TRBD2 agrees at 7 bases. Germline assignment: CDR1 SGDLS and CDR2 YYNGEE. Germline trimming cut 0 bases from V and 6 bases from J; bases unmatched to any gene: 5. There are 15 residues in the CDR3.

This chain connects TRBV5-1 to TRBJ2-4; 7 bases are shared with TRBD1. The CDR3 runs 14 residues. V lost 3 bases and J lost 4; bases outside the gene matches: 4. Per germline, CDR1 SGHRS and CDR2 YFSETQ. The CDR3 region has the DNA TGCGCCAGCAGCTCCCGACAGGGTAAAAACATTCAGTACTTC. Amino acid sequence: CASSSRQGKNIQYF.

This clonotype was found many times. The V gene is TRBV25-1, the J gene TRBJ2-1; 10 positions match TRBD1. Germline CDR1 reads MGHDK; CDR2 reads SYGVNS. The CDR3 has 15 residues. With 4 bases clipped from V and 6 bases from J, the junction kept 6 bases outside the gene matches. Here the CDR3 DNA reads TGTGCCAGCAGTGTTGACAGGGGGCAGGTCAATGAGCAGTTCTTC. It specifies CASSVDRGQVNEQFF.

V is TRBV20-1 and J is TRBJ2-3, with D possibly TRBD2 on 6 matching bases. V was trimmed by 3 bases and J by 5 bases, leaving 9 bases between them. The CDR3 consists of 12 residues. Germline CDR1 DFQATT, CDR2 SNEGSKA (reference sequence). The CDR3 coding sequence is TGCAGTGCTAGTCGCGGGGTAGATACGCAGTATTTT. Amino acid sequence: CSASRGVDTQYF.

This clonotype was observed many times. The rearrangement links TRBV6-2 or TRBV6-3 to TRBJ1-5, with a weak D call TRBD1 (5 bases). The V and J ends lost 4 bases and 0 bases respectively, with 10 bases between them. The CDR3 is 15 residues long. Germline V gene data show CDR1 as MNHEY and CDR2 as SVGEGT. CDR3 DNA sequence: TGTGCCAGCAGTTTCCGACAGCTTAGCAATCAGCCCCAGCATTTT. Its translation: CASSFRQLSNQPQHF.

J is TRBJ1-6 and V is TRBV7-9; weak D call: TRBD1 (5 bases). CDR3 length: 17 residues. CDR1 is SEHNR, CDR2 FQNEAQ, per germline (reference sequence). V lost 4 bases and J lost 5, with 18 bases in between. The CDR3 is CASSSDWDFSNNSPLHF. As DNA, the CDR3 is TGTGCCAGCAGCTCAGACTGGGACTTTTCCAATAATTCACCCCTCCACTTT. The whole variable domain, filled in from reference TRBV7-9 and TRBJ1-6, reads DTGVSQNPRHKITKRGQNVTFRCDPISEHNRLYWYRQTLGQGPEFLTYFQNEAQLEKSRLLSDRFSAERPKGSFSTLEIQRTEQGDSAMYLCASSSDWDFSNNSPLHFGNGTRLTVT.

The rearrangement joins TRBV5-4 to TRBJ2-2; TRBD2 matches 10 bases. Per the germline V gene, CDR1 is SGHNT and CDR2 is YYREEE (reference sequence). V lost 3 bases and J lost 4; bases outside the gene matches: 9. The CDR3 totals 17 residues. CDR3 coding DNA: TGTGCCAGCAGCTCCTCAGCGGGAGGGCCCGGCACCGGGGAGCTGTTTTTT. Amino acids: CASSSSAGGPGTGELFF.

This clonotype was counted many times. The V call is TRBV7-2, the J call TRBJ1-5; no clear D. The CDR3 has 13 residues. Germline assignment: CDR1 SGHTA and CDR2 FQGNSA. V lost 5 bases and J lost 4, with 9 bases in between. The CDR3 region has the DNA TGTGCCAGCAGCCAGTCCACTAATCAGCCCCAGCATTTT. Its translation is CASSQSTNQPQHF.

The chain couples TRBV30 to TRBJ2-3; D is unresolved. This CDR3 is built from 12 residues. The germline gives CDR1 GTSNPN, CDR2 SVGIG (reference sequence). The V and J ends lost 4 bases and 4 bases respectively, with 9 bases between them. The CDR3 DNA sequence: TGTGCCTGGACAGCCGCTTCAGATACGCAGTATTTT. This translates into CAWTAASDTQYF. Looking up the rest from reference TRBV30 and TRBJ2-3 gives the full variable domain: SQTIHQWPATLVQPVGSPLSLECTVEGTSNPNLYWYRQAAGRGLQLLFYSVGIGQISSEVPQNLSASRPQDRQFILSSKKLLLSDSGFYLCAWTAASDTQYFGPGTRLTVL.

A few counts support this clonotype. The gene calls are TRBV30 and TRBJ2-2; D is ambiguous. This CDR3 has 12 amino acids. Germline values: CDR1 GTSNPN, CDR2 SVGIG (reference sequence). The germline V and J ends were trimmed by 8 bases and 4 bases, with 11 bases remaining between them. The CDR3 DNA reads TGTGCCATGACTCAAGGCACCGGGGAGCTGTTTTTT. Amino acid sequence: CAMTQGTGELFF.

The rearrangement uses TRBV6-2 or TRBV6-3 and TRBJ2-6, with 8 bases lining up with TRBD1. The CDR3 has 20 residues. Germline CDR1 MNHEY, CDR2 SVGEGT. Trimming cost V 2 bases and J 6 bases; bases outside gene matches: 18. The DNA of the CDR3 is TGTGCCAGCAGTTACAACCGGGACAGGCCTTGGAAAATATTGGCCAACGTCCTGACTTTC. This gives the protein CASSYNRDRPWKILANVLTF.

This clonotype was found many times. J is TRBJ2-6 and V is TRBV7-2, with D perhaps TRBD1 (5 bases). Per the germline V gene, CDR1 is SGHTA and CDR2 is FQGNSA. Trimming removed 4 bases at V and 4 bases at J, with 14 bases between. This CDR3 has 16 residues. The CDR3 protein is CASSSPPGSGANVLTF. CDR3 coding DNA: TGTGCCAGCAGCTCCCCACCAGGGTCCGGGGCCAACGTCCTGACTTTC. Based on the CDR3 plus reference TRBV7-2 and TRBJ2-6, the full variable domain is GAGVSQSPSNKVTEKGKDVELRCDPISGHTALYWYRQSLGQGLEFLIYFQGNSAPDKSGLPSDRFSAERTGGSVSTLTIQRTQQEDSAVYLCASSSPPGSGANVLTFGAGSRLTVL.

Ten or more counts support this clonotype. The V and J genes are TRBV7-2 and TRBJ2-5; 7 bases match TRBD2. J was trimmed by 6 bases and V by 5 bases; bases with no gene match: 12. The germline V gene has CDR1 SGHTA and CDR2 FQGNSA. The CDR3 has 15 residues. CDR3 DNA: TGTGCCAGCAGCCTCGGACTAGGGGATCAACAGACCCAGTACTTC. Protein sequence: CASSLGLGDQQTQYF.

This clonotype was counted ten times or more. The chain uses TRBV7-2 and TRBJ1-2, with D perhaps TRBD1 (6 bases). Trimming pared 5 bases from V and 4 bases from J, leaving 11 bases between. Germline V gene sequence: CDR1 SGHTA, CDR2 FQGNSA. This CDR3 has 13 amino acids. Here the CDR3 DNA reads TGTGCCAGCAGCCCTACAGGGCCCTATGGCTACACCTTC. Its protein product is CASSPTGPYGYTF.

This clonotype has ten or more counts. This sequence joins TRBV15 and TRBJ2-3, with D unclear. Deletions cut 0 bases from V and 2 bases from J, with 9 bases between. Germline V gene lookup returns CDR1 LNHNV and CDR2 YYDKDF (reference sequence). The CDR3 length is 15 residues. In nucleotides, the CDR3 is TGTGCCACCAGCAGAGATCTCGACAACACAGATACGCAGTATTTT. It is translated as CATSRDLDNTDTQYF.

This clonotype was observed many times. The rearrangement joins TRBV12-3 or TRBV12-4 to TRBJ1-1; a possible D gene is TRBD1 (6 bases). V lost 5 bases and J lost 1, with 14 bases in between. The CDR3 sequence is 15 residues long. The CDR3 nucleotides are TGTGCCAGCAGTCCCCCGTGGGGGCGGAACACTGAAGCTTTCTTT. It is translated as CASSPPWGRNTEAFF.

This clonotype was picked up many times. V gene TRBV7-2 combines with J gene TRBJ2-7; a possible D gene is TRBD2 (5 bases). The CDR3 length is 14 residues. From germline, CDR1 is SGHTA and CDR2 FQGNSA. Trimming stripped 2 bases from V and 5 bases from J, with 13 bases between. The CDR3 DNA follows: TGTGCCAGCAGCTTAATGGCTCCCGGGAACGAGCAGTACTTC. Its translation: CASSLMAPGNEQYF.

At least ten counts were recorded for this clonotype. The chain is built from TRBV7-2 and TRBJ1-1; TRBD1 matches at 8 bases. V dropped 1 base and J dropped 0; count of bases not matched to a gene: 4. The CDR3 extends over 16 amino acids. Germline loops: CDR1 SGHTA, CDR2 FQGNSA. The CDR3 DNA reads TGTGCCAGCAGCTTAGGGGTGGACAGGGTGAACACTGAAGCTTTCTTT. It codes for CASSLGVDRVNTEAFF.